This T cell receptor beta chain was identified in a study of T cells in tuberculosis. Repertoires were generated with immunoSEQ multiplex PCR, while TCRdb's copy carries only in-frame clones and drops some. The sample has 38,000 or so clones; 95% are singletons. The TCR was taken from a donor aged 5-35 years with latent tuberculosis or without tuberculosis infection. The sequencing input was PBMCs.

CDR3 DNA sequence: TGTGCCTGGAGTGTTGGACTCGAGCAGTACTTC. This encodes CAWSVGLEQYF. This chain connects TRBV30 to TRBJ2-7; tentatively, D is TRBD2 (5 bases). Trimming pared 0 bases from V and 6 bases from J, leaving 6 bases between. CDR1 is GTSNPN and CDR2 is SVGIG in the germline V gene (reference sequence). The CDR3 loop spans 11 amino acids.